Following are 19 T cell receptor beta chains from one sample sequenced in a study of T cells after yellow fever vaccination. In TCRdb, the 5' RACE reads were re-called with MiXCR into one record per CDR3 protein. This repertoire shows hundreds of thousands of distinct CDR3 sequences, under 25% found once; its top ten account for roughly 13%. The material sequenced was PBMCs, taken 15 days after the yellow fever booster vaccination. Every receptor here comes from a young man who received the YFV17D yellow fever vaccine.

CDR3 loop: CASSVAGGQTYEQYF. The CDR3, as DNA: TGTGCCAGCAGCGTAGCAGGCGGTCAGACCTACGAGCAGTACTTC. The chain couples TRBV9 to TRBJ2-7; D is unclear. The CDR3 loop spans 15 amino acids. Germline assignment: CDR1 SGDLS and CDR2 YYNGEE. V lost 0 bases to trimming and J lost 2 bases, with 12 bases between them.

The J gene is TRBJ2-7, the V gene TRBV29-1, with TRBD2 as a possible D gene (10 bases). Germline V gene data show CDR1 as SQVTM and CDR2 as ANQGSEA. The CDR3 contains 18 residues. For the CDR3, the DNA is TGCAGTGACCGGGGGGACAGGGACTCTAGCGGGGGTTCCTACGAGCAGTACTTC. This codes for CSDRGDRDSSGGSYEQYF.

This sequence joins TRBV20-1 and TRBJ2-3, with TRBD1 matching over 9 bases. The germline V gene has CDR1 DFQATT and CDR2 SNEGSKA (reference sequence). V was clipped by 7 bases and J by 5 bases; unmatched bases: 10. The CDR3 is 14 amino acids. Written as DNA, the CDR3 is TGCAGTGTCGAACAGGGGGCGCATGGAGATACGCAGTATTTT. It is translated as CSVEQGAHGDTQYF.

This chain connects TRBV4-3 to TRBJ2-1, with 10 bases matching TRBD2. The CDR3 runs to 15 residues. V trimming: 3 bases; J trimming: 7 bases; junction bases outside the gene matches: 6. CDR1 is LGHNA and CDR2 is YSLEER in the germline V gene. CDR3 nucleotides: TGCGCCAGCAGCCACATAGCGGGAGGAGGGAATGAGCAGTTCTTC. It encodes CASSHIAGGGNEQFF.

This clonotype was observed a few times. V gene TRBV29-1 combines with J gene TRBJ2-7; D is possibly TRBD1 (5 bases). The CDR3 covers 14 residues. From germline, CDR1 is SQVTM and CDR2 ANQGSEA. Trimming shortened V by 0 bases and J by 3 bases, and 12 bases separated the two germline ends. As DNA, the CDR3 is TGCAGCGTTGAAGACAGGGAAGGTGGCTACGAGCAGTACTTC. This translates into CSVEDREGGYEQYF.

This clonotype appeared a few times. J is TRBJ2-1 and V is TRBV9, with D uncertain. V was cut by 0 bases and J by 7 bases, with 5 bases left in between. Germline CDR1 reads SGDLS; CDR2 reads YYNGEE. This CDR3 has 12 residues. For the CDR3, the DNA is TGTGCCAGCAGCGTAGCGTGGAATGAGCAGTTCTTC. Encoded protein: CASSVAWNEQFF.

This clonotype was recorded a few times. This chain joins TRBV12-3 or TRBV12-4 and TRBJ1-2, with a weak D call TRBD1 (6 bases). With 8 bases removed from V and 5 bases from J, the gap between germline ends came to 18 bases. This CDR3 region has 14 residues. The CDR3: CASRRGGGDYGYTF. The CDR3 bases are TGTGCCAGCCGCAGGGGCGGGGGGGATTATGGCTACACCTTC.

This clonotype was recorded many times. The chain links TRBV30 to TRBJ2-7, with D perhaps TRBD1 or TRBD2 (5 bases each). This CDR3 spans 14 amino acids. Germline CDR1 and CDR2: GTSNPN and SVGIG (reference sequence). V dropped 0 bases and J dropped 2 bases, with 11 bases sitting between them. In DNA form, the CDR3 reads TGTGCCTGGAGTGTGGGGACCCCCACCTACGAGCAGTACTTC. This translates into CAWSVGTPTYEQYF.

This clonotype was picked up a small number of times. V usage is TRBV5-6 and J usage is TRBJ2-2, with 7 nucleotides matching TRBD2. The V gene end was trimmed by 0 bases and the J gene end by 4 bases; junction bases not matched to a gene: 6. CDR1 is SGHDT and CDR2 is YYEEEE in the germline V gene. The CDR3 has 16 residues. This CDR3 is CASSLGLAVFTGELFF. DNA of the CDR3: TGTGCCAGCAGCTTGGGTCTAGCGGTTTTCACCGGGGAGCTGTTTTTT.

V gene TRBV29-1 combines with J gene TRBJ2-7; D assignment may be TRBD1 or TRBD2 (7 bases each). From germline, CDR1 is SQVTM and CDR2 ANQGSEA. V lost 6 bases and J 4 bases, leaving 19 bases between the germline ends. There are 14 residues in the CDR3. The CDR3 coding sequence is TGCAGCGTGCGGGGAGGGGCCAGGGGGTACGAGCAGTACTTC. Its translation is CSVRGGARGYEQYF.

The chain employs TRBV6-2 or TRBV6-3 and TRBJ2-7, with TRBD2 identical over 9 bases. This CDR3 is 16 amino acids long. V shed 4 bases, J shed 2 bases, and the junction held 9 bases outside the gene matches. Looked up from germline, CDR1 is MNHEY and CDR2 is SVGEGT. CDR3 region: CASSSPRSGGTYEQYF. CDR3 nucleotide sequence: TGTGCCAGCAGTTCCCCGCGGAGCGGGGGGACCTACGAGCAGTACTTC.

This clonotype was observed a handful of times. This rearrangement joins TRBV20-1 to TRBJ2-2, with D perhaps TRBD1 or TRBD2 (6 bases each). The CDR3 has 14 amino acids. The ends were cut back, 3 bases at V and 5 bases at J, with 13 bases in the middle. Per germline, CDR1 DFQATT and CDR2 SNEGSKA (reference sequence). The CDR3 nucleotides are TGCAGTGCTAGGAGGGGGGCGAGGACCGGGGAGCTGTTTTTT. Amino acid sequence: CSARRGARTGELFF.

This clonotype was recorded once. The chain has TRBV5-1 and TRBJ2-3, with 16 bases matching TRBD2. This CDR3 is built from 17 residues. The trim removed 5 bases at V and 1 base at J, leaving 4 bases unmatched. The germline V gene has CDR1 SGHRS and CDR2 YFSETQ. DNA of the CDR3: TGCGCCAGCAGGGCCGGGACTAGCGGGAGGGGCACAGATACGCAGTATTTT. It specifies CASRAGTSGRGTDTQYF.

This chain connects TRBV5-1 to TRBJ2-2, with TRBD2 matching 11 bases. V lost 6 bases to trimming and J lost 0 bases; unmatched junction nucleotides: 7. This CDR3 has 17 residues. Looked up from germline, CDR1 is SGHRS and CDR2 is YFSETQ. CDR3 sequence: CASTETSGKANTGELFF. For the CDR3, the DNA is TGCGCCAGCACCGAGACTAGCGGGAAGGCGAACACCGGGGAGCTGTTTTTT.

Many counts were recorded for this clonotype. The chain uses TRBV4-2 and TRBJ2-1; D is unclear. The CDR3 length is 15 residues. Trimming left V 7 bases short and J 9 bases short, with 22 bases between. Germline values: CDR1 LGHNA, CDR2 YNFKEQ. In nucleotides, the CDR3 is TGTGCCAGCATTCCAGCAGGAGCAGCCGCCGGTGAGCAGTTCTTC. Translating gives CASIPAGAAAGEQFF.

The rearrangement joins TRBV5-1 to TRBJ2-1, with unresolved D. CDR3 length equals 12 residues. V was shortened by 0 bases and J by 10 bases, with 8 bases between the two germline ends. CDR1 and CDR2 from the germline V gene are SGHRS and YFSETQ. The CDR3, as DNA: TGCGCCAGCAGCTTGGGTCTGCAAGAGCAGTTCTTC. Its protein product is CASSLGLQEQFF.

V usage is TRBV6-5 and J usage is TRBJ2-5; unclear D gene. Germline lookup yields CDR1 MNHEY and CDR2 SVGAGI. V shed 4 bases and J shed 7 bases, with 13 bases lying between them. CDR3 length: 13 amino acids. DNA for the CDR3: TGTGCCAGCAGTTTTCCCGGCGTTGGGACCCAGTACTTC. Translating it yields CASSFPGVGTQYF.

The chain combines TRBV7-2 with TRBJ2-7, with D perhaps TRBD2 (6 bases). CDR3 length: 13 amino acids. V lost 3 bases, J lost 5 bases, and 11 bases lay in between. Germline-derived CDR1 and CDR2 are SGHTA and FQGNSA. CDR3 nucleotide sequence: TGTGCCAGCAGCTTCGTTCGGAGGGACGAGCAGTACTTC. It translates to CASSFVRRDEQYF. Filled out from reference TRBV7-2 and TRBJ2-7, the complete variable domain reads GAGVSQSPSNKVTEKGKDVELRCDPISGHTALYWYRQSLGQGLEFLIYFQGNSAPDKSGLPSDRFSAERTGGSVSTLTIQRTQQEDSAVYLCASSFVRRDEQYFGPGTRLTVT.

The chain joins TRBV19 to TRBJ2-2, with 10 nucleotides matching TRBD2. This CDR3 has 17 residues. After removal of 7 bases from V and 0 bases from J, the junction contained 8 bases not matched to a gene. The germline V gene has CDR1 LNHDA and CDR2 SQIVND (reference sequence). The CDR3 loop is CASTPGLAGANTGELFF. CDR3 bases: TGTGCCAGTACCCCCGGGCTAGCGGGAGCGAACACCGGGGAGCTGTTTTTT.